Listed here are 18 T cell receptor beta chains from one sample, sequenced in a study of pediatric ulcerative colitis. One to two pinch biopsies were taken from the rectum during colonoscopy. TCRdb's table, derived via immunoSEQ multiplex PCR, lists solely in-frame clones and lacks some. There are 30,000 to 45,000 clones in the sample; approximately 73% occur only once, and about 0.71% lies in the top ten. Source material: gut tissue. Receptors were obtained from a boy aged 5-17 years with moderate ulcerative colitis.

The V gene is TRBV28, the J gene TRBJ1-5; no firm D call. Germline V gene data show CDR1 as MDHEN and CDR2 as SYDVKM. V was cut by 5 bases and J by 6 bases, with 11 bases left in between. The CDR3 spans 13 residues. CDR3 in DNA: TGTGCCAGCAGTCTCCAGGAAGTTCAGCCCCAGCATTTT. Translating it yields CASSLQEVQPQHF.

This rearrangement joins TRBV27 to TRBJ2-7, with TRBD2 as a possible D gene (6 bases). V lost 3 bases and J 4 bases, leaving 13 bases between the germline ends. From germline, CDR1 is MNHEY and CDR2 SMNVEV (reference sequence). This CDR3 is 14 amino acids long. The chain's CDR3 is CASSFTGVRYEQYF. The DNA of the CDR3 is TGTGCCAGCAGTTTTACGGGAGTACGGTACGAGCAGTACTTC.

The chain couples TRBV6-5 to TRBJ2-7; possibly TRBD1 for D (5 bases). Germline CDR1 MNHEY, CDR2 SVGAGI. V lost 0 bases and J 4 bases, leaving 16 bases between the germline ends. This CDR3 has 16 residues. The DNA of the CDR3 is TGTGCCAGCAGTTACTCGGCAGGGTCGTCAATGTACGAGCAGTACTTC. This encodes CASSYSAGSSMYEQYF.

This clone was seen only a few times. The chain joins TRBV5-6 to TRBJ1-2; D possibly corresponds to TRBD1 (6 bases). CDR3 size: 13 residues. The germline V gene has CDR1 SGHDT and CDR2 YYEEEE. V shed 4 bases and J shed 5 bases, with 12 bases lying between them. The CDR3 region is CASSPGEGYGYTF. Written as DNA, the CDR3 is TGTGCCAGCAGCCCAGGGGAGGGGTATGGCTACACCTTC.

The chain combines TRBV18 with TRBJ2-7, with TRBD2 matching over 7 bases. J lost 4 bases, V lost 3 bases, and 15 bases had no gene match. The CDR3 totals 17 residues. From germline, CDR1 is KGHSH and CDR2 LQKENI. CDR3 protein: CASSPSLGGRLNYEQYF. CDR3 coding DNA: TGTGCCAGCTCACCTTCTCTCGGCGGGAGATTAAATTACGAGCAGTACTTC.

V and J are TRBV30 and TRBJ1-5; D might be TRBD1 (5 bases). V shed 3 bases and J shed 2 bases, with 8 bases lying between them. The CDR3 has 13 residues. The germline gives CDR1 GTSNPN, CDR2 SVGIG (reference sequence). This CDR3 is CAWSPQGNQPQHF. The CDR3 DNA follows: TGTGCCTGGAGCCCACAGGGCAATCAGCCCCAGCATTTT.

This clone was found once. The chain has TRBV4-1 and TRBJ2-2, with 9 bases matching TRBD2. Germline-derived CDR1 and CDR2 are MGHRA and YSYEKL. The CDR3 is 20 residues long. V was clipped by 2 bases and J by 0 bases; unmatched bases: 13. CDR3 loop: CASSQRLAVNSITNTGELFF. In DNA form, the CDR3 reads TGCGCCAGCAGCCAAAGACTAGCGGTTAATAGTATAACGAACACCGGGGAGCTGTTTTTT.

V is TRBV4-3 and J is TRBJ2-2, with D tentatively TRBD2 (5 bases). The V gene's germline CDR1 is LGHNA and CDR2 YSLEER. V lost 4 bases to trimming and J lost 0 bases, with 12 bases between them. The CDR3 consists of 16 residues. CDR3 nucleotides: TGCGCCAGCAGCCCCCGGGGATCCGCGAACACCGGGGAGCTGTTTTTT. Amino acid sequence: CASSPRGSANTGELFF.

This clone has more than one count but fewer than ten. The V call is TRBV5-1, the J call TRBJ2-1, with 10 bases matching TRBD2. V lost 2 bases, J lost 3 bases, and 2 bases stayed unmatched. In germline, CDR1 is SGHRS, CDR2 YFSETQ. The CDR3 is 15 amino acids. The CDR3, as DNA: TGCGCCAGCAGCTTACGACTAGCGGGCTACAATGAGCAGTTCTTC. Residues: CASSLRLAGYNEQFF.

The V gene is TRBV19, the J gene TRBJ2-2; D is unresolved. The germline V and J ends were trimmed by 6 bases and 0 bases, with 8 bases remaining between them. The CDR3 has 14 residues. Per germline, CDR1 LNHDA and CDR2 SQIVND (reference sequence). The CDR3 DNA reads TGTGCCAGTAGAGAGGACCCGAACACCGGGGAGCTGTTTTTT. Its translation is CASREDPNTGELFF.

The chain links TRBV18 to TRBJ1-4; 9 nucleotides line up with TRBD1. Unmatched junction bases numbered 8, after V lost 4 bases and J lost 8 bases. The CDR3 loop spans 15 amino acids. Germline CDR1 and CDR2: KGHSH and LQKENI. The CDR3 sequence is CASSQSGTGREKLFF. Written as DNA, the CDR3 is TGTGCCAGCTCACAGTCCGGGACAGGGCGAGAAAAACTGTTTTTT.

This sequence joins TRBV29-1 and TRBJ1-4; D might be TRBD1 (6 bases). In germline, CDR1 is SQVTM, CDR2 ANQGSEA. The CDR3 totals 16 residues. V gave up 3 bases and J gave up 1 base, with 15 bases separating them. The CDR3 DNA sequence: TGCAGCGTTGAGAAAGCAGGGGTGGGAACTAATGAAAAACTGTTTTTT. It specifies CSVEKAGVGTNEKLFF.

The chain uses TRBV18 and TRBJ2-7; the match to TRBD2 covers 7 bases. The trim removed 3 bases at V and 0 bases at J, leaving 5 bases unmatched. Germline CDR1 is KGHSH and CDR2 is LQKENI. This CDR3 is built from 15 residues. Here the CDR3 reads CASSPTSESSYEQYF. The DNA for the CDR3 is TGTGCCAGCTCACCTACTAGCGAAAGCTCCTACGAGCAGTACTTC.

The V call is TRBV23-1, the J call TRBJ2-1, with TRBD2 matching over 7 bases. TRBV23-1 is known as an ORF, though its function is uncertain. Unmatched junction bases numbered 10, after V lost 3 bases and J lost 8 bases. The CDR3 contains 15 residues. In nucleotides, the CDR3 is TGCGCCAGCAGTCATCGGGGGGAGGGCCTCGATGAGCAGTTCTTC. Its protein product is CASSHRGEGLDEQFF.

The rearrangement uses TRBV4-1 and TRBJ2-6, with TRBD1 matching over 11 bases. The germline V gene has CDR1 MGHRA and CDR2 YSYEKL. V shed 5 bases, J shed 0 bases, and the junction held 6 bases outside the gene matches. CDR3 length: 18 residues. DNA for the CDR3: TGCGCCAGCAGCTATTGGACAGGGGGCTACTCTGGGGCCAACGTCCTGACTTTC. Residues: CASSYWTGGYSGANVLTF.

The genes are TRBV28 and TRBJ2-6, with 7 bases that match TRBD2. From germline, CDR1 is MDHEN and CDR2 SYDVKM. V trimming: 2 bases; J trimming: 0 bases; junction bases outside the gene matches: 4. The CDR3 runs to 17 residues. The CDR3 protein is CASSLAGEHSGANVLTF. CDR3 DNA sequence: TGTGCCAGCAGTTTAGCGGGAGAGCACTCTGGGGCCAACGTCCTGACTTTC.

The rearrangement joins TRBV19 to TRBJ1-6; D possibly corresponds to TRBD1 (5 bases). This CDR3 spans 14 amino acids. CDR1 and CDR2 from the germline V gene are LNHDA and SQIVND (reference sequence). The V gene lost 3 bases and the J gene lost 7 bases, with 10 bases spanning the gap. As DNA, the CDR3 is TGTGCCAGTAGTATCTGGGGGAGCAATTCACCCCTCCACTTT. Protein: CASSIWGSNSPLHF.

DNA for the CDR3: TGTGCCAGCTCACCCGACAGGGATCAGCCCCAGCATTTT. Translation: CASSPDRDQPQHF. The chain uses TRBV18 and TRBJ1-5, with 7 bases matching TRBD1. The CDR3 is made up of 13 amino acids. The germline CDR1 and CDR2 sequences are KGHSH and LQKENI. The V segment lost 3 bases and the J segment 5 bases; nucleotides outside the gene matches: 1.